The 19 T cell receptor beta chains below were found in one sample sequenced in a study of sequential checkpoint blockade in melanoma. Method: immunoSEQ multiplex PCR; TCRdb's copy keeps in-frame clones and lacks some. The sample carries around 15,000 clones, 70% to 85% recorded once. The treatment is: randomized to nivolumab then ipilimumab (arm A) or the reverse (arm B). The sequencing here drew on CD8+ T cells sorted from blood (inferred from file names), taken from a patient given nivolumab and ipilimumab in sequence. Source of these receptors: a human donor with melanoma.

The count of this clone is one. The J gene is TRBJ2-5, the V gene TRBV5-6; the D gene is possibly TRBD2 (5 bases). The CDR3 contains 11 residues. Trimming took off 4 bases at V and 11 bases at J, with 12 bases between the two ends. Germline CDR1 reads SGHDT; CDR2 reads YYEEEE. The DNA for the CDR3 is TGTGCCAGCAGCGCCGGGGTTCGGCAGTACTTC. Its protein product is CASSAGVRQYF.

The V and J genes are TRBV10-3 and TRBJ2-2, with TRBD2 as a possible D gene (7 bases). CDR3 length: 14 residues. V was clipped by 11 bases and J by 6 bases, with 19 bases between them. Germline-derived CDR1 and CDR2 are ENHRY and SYGVKD. The CDR3 nucleotides are TGTGCCGGCGGTGGGGGGGGCAAATCCGGGGAGCTGTTTTTT. Its protein product is CAGGGGGKSGELFF.

This rearrangement joins TRBV6-5 to TRBJ1-1; TRBD1 matches at 7 bases. The V gene end was trimmed by 9 bases and the J gene end by 1 base; junction bases not matched to a gene: 2. The germline V gene encodes CDR1 MNHEY and CDR2 SVGAGI. The CDR3 runs to 12 residues. As DNA, the CDR3 is TGTGCCAGGGGGGACAGGAACACTGAAGCTTTCTTT. It codes for CARGDRNTEAFF.

A remark on this clone: Only one base separates this from a far larger clonotype, so it likely reflects a read error. The CDR3 DNA is TGTGCCAGCACCAGGCGACAGAAACTAAACAATGAGCAGTACTTC. Protein product: CASTRRQKLNNEQYF. This chain joins TRBV6-6 and TRBJ2-7, with D maybe TRBD1 (5 bases). V gave up 7 bases and J gave up 7 bases, with 23 bases separating them. CDR3 size: 15 residues. Per germline, CDR1 MNHNY and CDR2 SVGAGI (reference sequence).

This chain connects TRBV6-1 to TRBJ1-2, with a tentative D call TRBD1 (5 bases). V dropped 3 bases and J dropped 7 bases, with 12 bases sitting between them. CDR1 is MNHNS and CDR2 is SASEGT in the germline V gene. The CDR3 contains 13 residues. The CDR3: CASSEVGEGGYTF. In DNA form, the CDR3 reads TGTGCCAGCAGTGAGGTGGGGGAGGGTGGCTACACCTTC.

The chain recombines TRBV9 with TRBJ2-3; D not resolved. V lost 0 bases and J 6 bases, leaving 8 bases between the germline ends. From germline, CDR1 is SGDLS and CDR2 YYNGEE. The CDR3 extends over 13 amino acids. The CDR3 spells CASSVAAQDTQYF. As DNA, the CDR3 is TGTGCCAGCAGCGTAGCGGCACAGGATACGCAGTATTTT.

The V gene is TRBV29-1, the J gene TRBJ1-1, with 7 positions matching TRBD1. This CDR3 has 17 residues. CDR1 and CDR2 from the germline V gene are SQVTM and ANQGSEA. Unmatched junction bases numbered 18, after V lost 8 bases and J lost 0 bases. This CDR3 is CSSWGPTGEGVNTEAFF. The DNA of the CDR3 is TGCAGCTCCTGGGGGCCAACAGGGGAAGGGGTGAACACTGAAGCTTTCTTT.

This chain links TRBV27 with TRBJ2-7, with D perhaps matching TRBD1 (6 bases). With 8 bases removed from V and 2 bases from J, the gap between germline ends came to 10 bases. The CDR3 extends over 12 amino acids. Germline V gene lookup returns CDR1 MNHEY and CDR2 SMNVEV (reference sequence). CDR3: CASRGGTYEQYF. The CDR3 bases are TGTGCCAGCCGTGGGGGCACCTACGAGCAGTACTTC.

This clone appeared a few times. The J gene is TRBJ1-1, the V gene TRBV30; D might be TRBD1 (5 bases). Germline-derived CDR1 and CDR2 are GTSNPN and SVGIG (reference sequence). Trimming left V 1 base short and J 3 bases short, with 9 bases between. CDR3 length equals 13 residues. CDR3 DNA: TGTGCCTGGAGTGCACAGGAATACACTGAAGCTTTCTTT. Its protein is CAWSAQEYTEAFF.

This clone was seen a single time. V is TRBV7-2 and J is TRBJ2-3; no clear D gene. In germline, CDR1 is SGHTA, CDR2 FQGNSA. The CDR3 covers 13 residues. V dropped 5 bases and J dropped 12 bases, with 18 bases sitting between them. The DNA for the CDR3 is TGTGCCAGCAGCCCGCATTTTCTAGAGAACCAGTATTTT. Translated, it gives CASSPHFLENQYF.

This chain joins TRBV21-1 and TRBJ2-1; no check of the table's D call, TRBD2, against the DNA was made. TRBV21-1 is reported as a pseudogene. This CDR3 has 17 amino acids. The CDR3 reads CASSLGGEGSSYNEQFF. CDR3 nucleotides: TGTGCCAGCAGCCTCGGCGGGGAAGGTTCCTCCTACAATGAGCAGTTCTTC.

The V and J genes are TRBV4-1 and TRBJ2-7, with a tentative D call TRBD2 (6 bases). With 3 bases removed from V and 3 bases from J, the gap between germline ends came to 12 bases. This CDR3 region has 14 residues. Per the germline V gene, CDR1 is MGHRA and CDR2 is YSYEKL. CDR3 residues: CASSQGGVGYEQYF. CDR3 nucleotides: TGCGCCAGCAGCCAGGGGGGAGTAGGCTACGAGCAGTACTTC.

This clone was detected a few times. The chain uses TRBV7-9 and TRBJ2-1, with 7 bases fitting TRBD2. Per the germline V gene, CDR1 is SEHNR and CDR2 is FQNEAQ (reference sequence). The CDR3 spans 11 residues. V shed 5 bases and J 9 bases; nucleotides not matched to a gene: 1. CDR3 bases: TGTGCCAGCAGCCCTAGCGGTGAGCAGTTCTTC. This codes for CASSPSGEQFF.

The genes are TRBV27 and TRBJ2-1; TRBD1 matches 9 bases. From germline, CDR1 is MNHEY and CDR2 SMNVEV (reference sequence). This CDR3 is built from 14 residues. V gave up 6 bases and J gave up 9 bases; unmatched junction bases: 9. Here the CDR3 DNA reads TGTGCCAGCAGGGATGGACAGGGGATGGGTGAGCAGTTCTTC. Its protein is CASRDGQGMGEQFF.

This rearrangement joins TRBV2 to TRBJ2-5, with 8 positions matching TRBD1. The end of the DNA is better explained by TRBJ2-7, so the J call may be wrong. The CDR3 runs 15 residues. Germline V gene data show CDR1 as SNHLY and CDR2 as FYNNEI. CDR3 coding DNA: TGTGCCAGCAGTGGGGCGGACAGGGACCCCTACGAGCAGTACTTC. Its translation: CASSGADRDPYEQYF.

J is TRBJ2-1 and V is TRBV4-1, with 11 bases aligning to TRBD2. The germline V gene has CDR1 MGHRA and CDR2 YSYEKL. This CDR3 has 16 amino acids. After removal of 4 bases from V and 8 bases from J, the junction contained 10 bases not matched to a gene. Here the CDR3 reads CASSLVASGGWDEQFF. DNA of the CDR3: TGCGCCAGCAGCCTCGTTGCTAGCGGGGGGTGGGATGAGCAGTTCTTC.

The CDR3 DNA sequence: TGTGCCAGCAGCACCCTGCTAGCGGGAGAAGGCAATGAGCAGTTCTTC. It encodes CASSTLLAGEGNEQFF. The gene calls are TRBV7-9 and TRBJ2-1; 10 nucleotides match TRBD2. The germline CDR1 and CDR2 sequences are SEHNR and FQNEAQ (reference sequence). The CDR3 is 16 residues long. The V gene end was trimmed by 5 bases and the J gene end by 6 bases; junction bases not matched to a gene: 10.

The gene calls are TRBV18 and TRBJ2-7; tentatively, D is TRBD2 (5 bases). This CDR3 comprises 15 residues. Germline lookup yields CDR1 KGHSH and CDR2 LQKENI. V was clipped by 6 bases and J by 2 bases, with 17 bases between them. Written as DNA, the CDR3 is TGTGCCAGCTCTCTACGTGAGGGCACAACCTACGAGCAGTACTTC. It yields the protein CASSLREGTTYEQYF.

This clone was recorded once. V and J are TRBV29-1 and TRBJ2-1; no firm D call. V was cut by 6 bases and J by 0 bases, with 9 bases left in between. The V gene's germline CDR1 is SQVTM and CDR2 ANQGSEA. This CDR3 has 13 amino acids. CDR3 in amino acids: CSVPQSSYNEQFF. CDR3 DNA sequence: TGCAGCGTACCACAGAGCTCCTACAATGAGCAGTTCTTC.